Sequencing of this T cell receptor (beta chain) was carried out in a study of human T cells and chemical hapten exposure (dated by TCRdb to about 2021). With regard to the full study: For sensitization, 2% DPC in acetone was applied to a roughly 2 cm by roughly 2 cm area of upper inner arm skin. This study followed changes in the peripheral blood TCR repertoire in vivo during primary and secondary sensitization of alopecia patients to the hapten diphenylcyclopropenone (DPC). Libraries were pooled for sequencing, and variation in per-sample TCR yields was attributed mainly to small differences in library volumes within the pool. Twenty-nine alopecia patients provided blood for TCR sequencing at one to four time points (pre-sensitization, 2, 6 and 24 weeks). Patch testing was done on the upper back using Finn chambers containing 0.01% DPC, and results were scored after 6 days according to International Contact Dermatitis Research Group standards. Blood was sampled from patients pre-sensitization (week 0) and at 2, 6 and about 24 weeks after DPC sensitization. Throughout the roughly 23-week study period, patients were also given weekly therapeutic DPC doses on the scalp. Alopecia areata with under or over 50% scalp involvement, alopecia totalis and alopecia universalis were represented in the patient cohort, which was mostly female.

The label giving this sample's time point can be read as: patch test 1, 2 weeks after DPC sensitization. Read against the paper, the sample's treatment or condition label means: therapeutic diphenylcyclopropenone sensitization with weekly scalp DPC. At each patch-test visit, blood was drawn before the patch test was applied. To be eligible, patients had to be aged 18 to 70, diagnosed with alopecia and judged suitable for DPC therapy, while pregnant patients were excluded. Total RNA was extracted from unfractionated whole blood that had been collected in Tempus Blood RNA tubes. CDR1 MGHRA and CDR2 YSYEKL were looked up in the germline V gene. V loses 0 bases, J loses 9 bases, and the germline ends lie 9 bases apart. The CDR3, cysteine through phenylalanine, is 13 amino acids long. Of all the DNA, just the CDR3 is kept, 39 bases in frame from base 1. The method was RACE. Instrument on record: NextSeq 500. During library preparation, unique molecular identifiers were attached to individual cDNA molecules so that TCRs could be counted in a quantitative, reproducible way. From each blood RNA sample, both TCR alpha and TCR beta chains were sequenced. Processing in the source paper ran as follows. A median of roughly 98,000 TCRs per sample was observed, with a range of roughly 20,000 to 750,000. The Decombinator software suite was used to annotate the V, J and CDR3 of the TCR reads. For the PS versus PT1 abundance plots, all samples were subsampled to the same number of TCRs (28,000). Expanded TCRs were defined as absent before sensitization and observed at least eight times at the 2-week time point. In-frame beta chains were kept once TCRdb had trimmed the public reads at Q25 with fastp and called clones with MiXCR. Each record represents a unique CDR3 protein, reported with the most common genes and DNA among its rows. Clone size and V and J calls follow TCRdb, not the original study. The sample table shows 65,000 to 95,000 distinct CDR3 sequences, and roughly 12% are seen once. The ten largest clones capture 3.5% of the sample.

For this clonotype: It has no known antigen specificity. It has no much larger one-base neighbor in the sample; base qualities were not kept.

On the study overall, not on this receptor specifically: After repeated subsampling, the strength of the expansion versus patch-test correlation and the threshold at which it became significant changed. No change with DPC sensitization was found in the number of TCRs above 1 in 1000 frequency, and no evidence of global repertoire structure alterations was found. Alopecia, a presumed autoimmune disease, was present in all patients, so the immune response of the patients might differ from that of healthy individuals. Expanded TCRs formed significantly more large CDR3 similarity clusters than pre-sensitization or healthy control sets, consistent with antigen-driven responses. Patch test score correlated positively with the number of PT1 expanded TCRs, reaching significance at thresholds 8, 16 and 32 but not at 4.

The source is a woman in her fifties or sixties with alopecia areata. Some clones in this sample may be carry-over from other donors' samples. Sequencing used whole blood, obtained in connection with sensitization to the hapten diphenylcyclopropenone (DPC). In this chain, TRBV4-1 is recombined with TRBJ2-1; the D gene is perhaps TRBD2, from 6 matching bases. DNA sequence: TGCGCCAGCAGCCAAGATGGAGGGAGTGAGCAGTTCTTC. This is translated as CASSQDGGSEQFF.